A single sample is the source of the 20 T cell receptor beta chains below, sequenced in a study of blood T cell repertoires in COVID-19. Profiling relied on immunoSEQ multiplex PCR, and the TCRdb table lists in-frame clones only, not all of them. This sample has about 170,000 clones, with about 80% found just once. Input material: peripheral blood. Every receptor here comes from a woman of 80 years or more with acute or convalescent COVID-19.

The rearrangement links TRBV18 to TRBJ2-1, with 9 bases that match TRBD1. Trimming at V came to 1 base and at J to 8 bases, leaving 3 bases not matched to a gene. Germline V CDR1 and CDR2: KGHSH, LQKENI. This CDR3 is 14 amino acids long. The CDR3 region has the DNA TGTGCCAGCTCACCACAACAGGGGGCTTATGAGCAGTTCTTC. This translates into CASSPQQGAYEQFF.

The chain recombines TRBV5-1 with TRBJ2-3; 9 nucleotides line up with TRBD1. Per the germline V gene, CDR1 is SGHRS and CDR2 is YFSETQ. The V segment lost 2 bases and the J segment 8 bases; nucleotides outside the gene matches: 9. CDR3 size: 15 residues. CDR3 DNA sequence: TGCGCCAGCAGCTTAGGGGACAGGGACTACGGTACGCAGTATTTT. Translation gives CASSLGDRDYGTQYF. Full variable domain (rest looked up from reference TRBV5-1 and TRBJ2-3): KAGVTQTPRYLIKTRGQQVTLSCSPISGHRSVSWYQQTPGQGLQFLFEYFSETQRNKGNFPGRFSGRQFSNSRSEMNVSTLELGDSALYLCASSLGDRDYGTQYFGPGTRLTVL.

This clone has more than one count but fewer than ten. The chain has TRBV5-1 and TRBJ1-1; 8 bases are shared with TRBD1. The V segment lost 4 bases and the J segment 4 bases; nucleotides outside the gene matches: 9. Germline V gene sequence: CDR1 SGHRS, CDR2 YFSETQ. The CDR3 spans 15 residues. CDR3 nucleotides: TGCGCCAGCAGCCCGGACAGGGCCTCATTCACTGAAGCTTTCTTT. Translated, it gives CASSPDRASFTEAFF.

This chain uses TRBV28 with TRBJ1-5; TRBD1 aligns across 7 bases. This CDR3 has 16 amino acids. V gave up 5 bases and J gave up 2 bases; unmatched junction bases: 9. Germline CDR1 is MDHEN and CDR2 is SYDVKM. The CDR3 loop is CASSANRGVGNQPQHF. The CDR3 DNA follows: TGTGCCAGCAGTGCCAACAGGGGAGTCGGCAATCAGCCCCAGCATTTT.

The chain employs TRBV28 and TRBJ1-3; D unresolved. Between the trimmed V and J ends, which lost 8 bases and 0 bases, there was a span of 11 bases. The germline V gene encodes CDR1 MDHEN and CDR2 SYDVKM. This CDR3 has 14 residues. CDR3 residues: CASESAASGNTIYF. The CDR3 DNA follows: TGTGCCAGCGAGTCTGCCGCCTCTGGAAACACCATATATTTT.

This clone appeared once. The chain is built from TRBV5-4 and TRBJ1-2, with D hard to call. The CDR3 length is 12 residues. V lost 4 bases, J lost 2 bases, and 6 bases lay in between. From germline, CDR1 is SGHNT and CDR2 YYREEE (reference sequence). The CDR3 sequence is CASSGANYGYTF. DNA for the CDR3: TGTGCCAGCAGCGGAGCAAACTATGGCTACACCTTC.

The chain joins TRBV28 to TRBJ1-4; TRBD1 agrees at 7 bases. CDR3 length equals 14 residues. Germline-derived CDR1 and CDR2 are MDHEN and SYDVKM. With 10 bases clipped from V and 0 bases from J, the junction kept 5 bases outside the gene matches. The CDR3 protein is CAIGTDATNEKLFF. The CDR3 coding sequence is TGTGCCATCGGGACAGATGCAACTAATGAAAAACTGTTTTTT.

V is TRBV11-2 and J is TRBJ2-2, with a weak D call TRBD2 (6 bases). Trimming cost V 2 bases and J 6 bases, with 13 bases left between them. The germline CDR1 and CDR2 sequences are SGHAT and FQNNGV. The CDR3 is 15 residues long. CDR3 nucleotide sequence: TGTGCCAGCAGCTTAATCCGGGAGAGTGCCGGGGAGCTGTTTTTT. It yields the protein CASSLIRESAGELFF.

The rearrangement links TRBV9 to TRBJ2-7; possibly TRBD2 for D (5 bases). The CDR3 covers 13 residues. Germline CDR1 SGDLS, CDR2 YYNGEE. Trimming pared 0 bases from V and 6 bases from J, leaving 10 bases between. Here the CDR3 DNA reads TGTGCCAGCAGCGTAGGAGGGAGTTTCGAGCAGTACTTC. Translation: CASSVGGSFEQYF. The entire variable domain, with the rest obtained from reference TRBV9 and TRBJ2-7, is as follows: DSGVTQTPKHLITATGQRVTLRCSPRSGDLSVYWYQQSLDQGLQFLIQYYNGEERAKGNILERFSAQQFPDLHSELNLSSLELGDSALYFCASSVGGSFEQYFGPGTRLTVT.

The rearrangement uses TRBV4-2 and TRBJ2-5, with D unresolved. Germline V gives CDR1 LGHNA, CDR2 YNFKEQ. This CDR3 comprises 15 residues. The ends were cut back, 0 bases at V and 2 bases at J, with 10 bases in the middle. The CDR3 loop is CASSQDQSEQETQYF. DNA of the CDR3: TGTGCCAGCAGCCAAGATCAAAGCGAGCAAGAGACCCAGTACTTC.

The chain recombines TRBV9 with TRBJ2-2, with 8 bases lining up with TRBD2. After removal of 7 bases from V and 6 bases from J, the junction contained 8 bases not matched to a gene. This CDR3 region has 14 residues. CDR1 is SGDLS and CDR2 is YYNGEE in the germline V gene. CDR3 residues: CASSGGVSPGELFF. The DNA of the CDR3 is TGTGCCAGCTCGGGGGGGGTTTCTCCCGGGGAGCTGTTTTTT.

V is TRBV9 and J is TRBJ2-2; 7 bases map to TRBD2. The CDR3 has 16 residues. The V gene's germline CDR1 is SGDLS and CDR2 YYNGEE. Unmatched junction bases numbered 10, after V lost 4 bases and J lost 4 bases. The CDR3 is CASSPRGGGGTGELFF. Here the CDR3 DNA reads TGTGCCAGCAGCCCCCGAGGCGGGGGTGGCACCGGGGAGCTGTTTTTT.

This clone appeared a single time. The chain employs TRBV2 and TRBJ2-6, with D maybe TRBD2 (5 bases). The CDR3 length is 15 residues. The V end was cut by 3 bases, the J end by 0 bases, with 6 bases between. Germline values: CDR1 SNHLY, CDR2 FYNNEI. The CDR3 sequence is CASSERDSGANVLTF. The CDR3 DNA reads as TGTGCCAGCAGTGAGAGGGACTCTGGGGCCAACGTCCTGACTTTC.

The chain joins TRBV11-2 to TRBJ1-3; TRBD1 matches at 9 bases. Germline CDR1 and CDR2: SGHAT and FQNNGV. This CDR3 region has 15 residues. Unmatched junction bases numbered 5, after V lost 4 bases and J lost 4 bases. The DNA of the CDR3 is TGTGCCAGCAGCTCATCTGACAGGGGGGGAAACACCATATATTTT. Amino acids: CASSSSDRGGNTIYF.

The gene calls are TRBV5-1 and TRBJ1-3; D not certain. V was clipped by 3 bases and J by 0 bases, with 16 bases between them. Germline CDR1 reads SGHRS; CDR2 reads YFSETQ. The CDR3 has 17 residues. The CDR3 loop is CASSSPGRSSSGNTIYF. CDR3 in DNA: TGCGCCAGCAGCTCCCCGGGTAGATCCAGCTCTGGAAACACCATATATTTT.

This chain uses TRBV2 with TRBJ2-3, with 9 positions matching TRBD2. The CDR3 runs to 14 residues. The ends lost 6 bases at V and 6 bases at J; junction bases unmatched: 7. Per the germline V gene, CDR1 is SNHLY and CDR2 is FYNNEI. CDR3 in amino acids: CASRGGGASDTQYF. The DNA for the CDR3 is TGTGCCAGCAGGGGCGGGGGGGCTTCCGATACGCAGTATTTT.

V and J are TRBV2 and TRBJ1-4; 9 bases agree with TRBD1. V shed 6 bases, J shed 8 bases, and the junction held 7 bases outside the gene matches. The CDR3 runs 14 residues. The germline CDR1 and CDR2 sequences are SNHLY and FYNNEI. CDR3: CASSLDRGKEKLFF. CDR3 bases: TGTGCCAGCAGCCTGGACAGGGGAAAGGAAAAACTGTTTTTT.

V gene TRBV29-1 combines with J gene TRBJ1-2; D unclear. V was pared by 4 bases and J by 4 bases, with 10 bases between. From germline, CDR1 is SQVTM and CDR2 ANQGSEA. This CDR3 is 12 amino acids long. CDR3 coding DNA: TGCAGCGTTGCTCGGGAGCCCTATGGCTACACCTTC. Residues: CSVAREPYGYTF. Full variable domain (missing parts from reference TRBV29-1 and TRBJ1-2): SAVISQKPSRDICQRGTSLTIQCQVDSQVTMMFWYRQQPGQSLTLIATANQGSEATYESGFVIDKFPISRPNLTFSTLTVSNMSPEDSSIYLCSVAREPYGYTFGSGTRLTVV.

As regards this clone: Its ends do not fully match the called genes, so a read error is possible. The chain uses TRBV29-1 and TRBJ1-1, with D uncertain. The CDR3 runs 13 residues. From germline, CDR1 is SQVTM and CDR2 ANQGSEA. Here the CDR3 reads CSVQEPGVTEAFF. CDR3 sequence (DNA): TGCAGCGTTCAAGAACCCGGGGTCACTGAAGCTTTCTTT. The whole variable domain, remainder taken from reference TRBV29-1 and TRBJ1-1, is SAVISQKPSRDICQRGTSLTIQCQVDSQVTMMFWYRQQPGQSLTLIATANQGSEATYESGFVIDKFPISRPNLTFSTLTVSNMSPEDSSIYLCSVQEPGVTEAFFGQGTRLTVV.

The chain combines TRBV9 with TRBJ2-2; TRBD2 aligns across 9 bases. J lost 7 bases, V lost 0 bases, and 4 bases had no gene match. Germline V gene lookup returns CDR1 SGDLS and CDR2 YYNGEE. The CDR3 is made up of 15 amino acids. The CDR3 loop reads CASSVVSGRNGELFF. DNA of the CDR3: TGTGCCAGCAGCGTAGTTAGCGGGAGAAACGGGGAGCTGTTTTTT. Combining the CDR3 with reference TRBV9 and TRBJ2-2 gives the whole variable domain DSGVTQTPKHLITATGQRVTLRCSPRSGDLSVYWYQQSLDQGLQFLIQYYNGEERAKGNILERFSAQQFPDLHSELNLSSLELGDSALYFCASSVVSGRNGELFFGEGSRLTVL.